This T cell receptor beta chain appears in the sequencing data of a study of shared clonotypes between healthy human individuals. Study findings and constraints: With few donors, the genetic and exposure-history diversity represented was limited. When compared with the clonotypes that were shared by all four sorted-subset donors, the non-shared clonotypes turned out to have lower generation probabilities. An effect of sequencing depth on clonotype sharing among donors was expected.

In regard to this clone: Its target is not known. The sample has other DNA sequences that encode this CDR3 too.

V lost 0 bases and J 0 bases, leaving 3 bases between the germline ends. The CDR3 contains 14 residues. In germline, CDR1 is LNHNV, CDR2 YYDKDF (reference sequence). Sorted-subset replicate PCR reactions contained roughly 200 ng DNA, corresponding to approximately 30,000 T cell genomes. Only in-frame clones appear in the TCRdb table, and some are missing; sequencing was by immunoSEQ multiplex PCR. This table has some 2,000,000 clones, approximately 94% appearing once. The naive CD8 fraction comprised CD45RO-negative cells positively selected for CCR7 and excluded terminally differentiated effector memory CD45RA+ cells.

The TCR comes from a young man in good health. The specimen sequenced was naive CD8+ T cells sorted from blood. V usage is TRBV15 and J usage is TRBJ1-5; the D is unclear. Here the CDR3 DNA reads TGTGCCACCAGCAGAGACCTTAGCAATCAGCCCCAGCATTTT. Translating gives CATSRDLSNQPQHF.